This T cell receptor beta chain is from a study of beta chain features in type 1 diabetes. Findings of the study overall: Type 1 diabetes patients showed a moderate but significant shortening of TCRB CDR3s in all four CD4+ subsets.

Note on this clone: The antigen remains undetermined.

As every portion of the isolated RNA was reverse transcribed, the sequencing read expressed TCRB transcripts. Measured with immunoSEQ multiplex PCR; TCRdb has only the in-frame clones, and not every one. The table has 500,000 to 850,000 clones, about 14% seen once. Sequencing was carried out using naive CD4+ T cells from blood. This TCR was recovered from a man in his late teens or twenties with type 1 diabetes.

The CDR3: CAWSIGSTHEQYF. The CDR3 coding sequence is TGTGCCTGGAGTATAGGTTCAACCCACGAGCAGTACTTC. This chain uses TRBV30 with TRBJ2-7; no reliable D call. V was cut by 2 bases and J by 5 bases, with 13 bases left in between. The CDR3 runs to 13 residues. CDR1 is GTSNPN, CDR2 SVGIG, per germline (reference sequence).